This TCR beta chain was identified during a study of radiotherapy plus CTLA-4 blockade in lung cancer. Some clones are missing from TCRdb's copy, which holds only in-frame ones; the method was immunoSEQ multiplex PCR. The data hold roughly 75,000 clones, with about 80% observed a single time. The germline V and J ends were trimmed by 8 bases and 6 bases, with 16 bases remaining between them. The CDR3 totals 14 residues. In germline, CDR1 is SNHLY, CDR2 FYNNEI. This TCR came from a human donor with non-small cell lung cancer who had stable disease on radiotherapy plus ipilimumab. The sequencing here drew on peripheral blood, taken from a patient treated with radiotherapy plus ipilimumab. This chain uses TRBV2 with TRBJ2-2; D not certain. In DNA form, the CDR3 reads TGTGCCAGCCCCGAAACTCCCACGCCCGGGGAGCTGTTTTTT. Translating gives CASPETPTPGELFF.